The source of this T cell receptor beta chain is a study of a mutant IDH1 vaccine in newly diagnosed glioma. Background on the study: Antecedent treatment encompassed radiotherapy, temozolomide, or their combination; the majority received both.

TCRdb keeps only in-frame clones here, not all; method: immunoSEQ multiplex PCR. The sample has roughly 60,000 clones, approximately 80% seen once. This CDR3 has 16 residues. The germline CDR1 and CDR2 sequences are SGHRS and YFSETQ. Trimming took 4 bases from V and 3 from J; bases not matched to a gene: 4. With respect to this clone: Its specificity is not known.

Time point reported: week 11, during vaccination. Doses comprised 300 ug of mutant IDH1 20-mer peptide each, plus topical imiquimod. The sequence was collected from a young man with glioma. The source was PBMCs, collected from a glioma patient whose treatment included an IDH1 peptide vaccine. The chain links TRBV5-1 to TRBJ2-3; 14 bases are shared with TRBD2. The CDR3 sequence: CASSLRLAGGTDTQYF. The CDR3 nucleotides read TGCGCCAGCAGCCTGAGACTAGCGGGGGGGACAGATACGCAGTATTTT.